This T cell receptor beta chain is drawn from a study of T cells in Graves' hyperthyroidism and ophthalmopathy (dated by TCRdb to about 2019). Concerning the study at large: Peripheral blood was collected at initial diagnosis, before any treatment. An independent validation cohort of under 20 hyperthyroidism patients and 17 patients who later progressed to ophthalmopathy tested prospective prediction of ophthalmopathy. TCR V-J signatures able to tell the groups apart were searched for in a discovery cohort of more than 90 patients, of whom over 40 had Graves' ophthalmopathy and roughly 57 had stable Graves' hyperthyroidism. The 100 or so discovery patients were divided at random into training and test sets in a 7:3 ratio. TCR Vbeta CDR3 sequencing of 135 peripheral blood samples (43 ophthalmopathy, under 80 hyperthyroidism and approximately 17 progressor patients) is reported in the paper. In addition, the study compared T-cell repertoires in thyroid tissue and in blood from over 5 Graves' hyperthyroidism patients. Following sampling, methimazole starting at 30 mg daily was given to hyperthyroidism patients, and high-dose intravenous methylprednisolone was given to ophthalmopathy patients.

What the study reported, not specific to this receptor: Most expanded thyroid clonotypes (frequency above 0.001) were also detected in blood, a finding suggesting that blood repertoires may reflect thyroid immune responses. In validation, the model predicted progression to ophthalmopathy with around 71% sensitivity and roughly 75% specificity, a median of about 6.7 months before onset. No statistical method was used to set the sample size in advance, and investigators knew the group allocation. A model built on a 13 V-J signature distinguished ophthalmopathy from stable hyperthyroidism, reaching roughly 88% sensitivity and about 81% specificity in cross-validation and 80%/75% in testing.

A distance of 13 bases separates the germline ends of V and J, which lose 3 bases and 7 bases respectively. From the cysteine through the phenylalanine, the CDR3 covers 13 amino acids. Of the read, only the CDR3 DNA is kept; its 39 bases are in frame from base 1. This clonotype was observed many times. The clone's antigen remains unknown. No qualities accompany the bases; no much larger clone lies one base away. A patient counted as having stable Graves' hyperthyroidism if no progression to ophthalmopathy occurred over 18 months of follow-up. Hyperthyroidism patients were newly diagnosed, had a disease duration of under 2 months, and were aged 18 to 65 years. Any patient with an uncontrolled infection, another autoimmune disease, pregnancy or lactation was excluded. Diagnoses relied on clinical symptoms, serum thyroxine and TRAb, thyroid ultrasound and orbital computed tomography. PBMCs were isolated from 7.5 to 10 ml of fresh peripheral blood by Ficoll-Paque density gradient centrifugation. Trizol reagent was used to extract total RNA, and RNA quality was then checked on an Agilent 2100 Bioanalyzer.

TCR beta CDR3 regions were amplified from RNA transcripts. A first-round RT-PCR of the TCR CDR3 used the HTBI primer set with the Qiagen OneStep RT-PCR kit. A second multiplex PCR round built the libraries, followed by size selection and purification. The libraries were sequenced on an Illumina HiSeq2000 using paired-end 100 bp reads. Per the original workflow: SOAPnuke was used to process the raw data, removing reads that contained adapters or uncalled bases, had a mean Phred below 15, or lacked an exact match to the constant primer or identifier. COPE v1.2.5 was used to merge high-quality paired reads, and clonotypes were defined as unique nucleotide sequences. MiTCR v1.1 was used to align clonotypes to the IMGT TRBV, TRBD and TRBJ reference segments. The analysis was restricted to V-J combinations with a frequency above 0.0001, which together covered just over 99% of the repertoires. The TCS score was defined as the ratio of F50 (clonal expansion) to E x V (chaos), calculated using BLOSUM62-based TCRdist between CDR3 peptides within each V-J. Welch's t-statistics and random forest reduced around 550 V-J features to around 14, which were used in a naive Bayes classifier (R e1071). TCRdb ran its own pipeline on the public reads, namely fastp trimming at Q25 and MiXCR clone calling, and kept in-frame beta chains. Every CDR3 protein is listed once, alongside the most common genes and DNA of its rows. The V and J calls come from TCRdb's annotation, not from the publication. This sample holds about 420,000 distinct CDR3 sequences; about 13% were observed only once. The ten largest clones represent 5.3% of the sample.

The sample consisted of blood. The source of this sequence is a woman younger than 35 with Graves' hyperthyroidism. The sequence joins TRBV12-3 or TRBV12-4 to TRBJ2-7; a tentative D call is TRBD1 (5 bases match). The nucleotides are TGTGCCAGCAGTTTTTCAGGGTTGGGGGAGCAGTACTTC. Its amino acids are CASSFSGLGEQYF.